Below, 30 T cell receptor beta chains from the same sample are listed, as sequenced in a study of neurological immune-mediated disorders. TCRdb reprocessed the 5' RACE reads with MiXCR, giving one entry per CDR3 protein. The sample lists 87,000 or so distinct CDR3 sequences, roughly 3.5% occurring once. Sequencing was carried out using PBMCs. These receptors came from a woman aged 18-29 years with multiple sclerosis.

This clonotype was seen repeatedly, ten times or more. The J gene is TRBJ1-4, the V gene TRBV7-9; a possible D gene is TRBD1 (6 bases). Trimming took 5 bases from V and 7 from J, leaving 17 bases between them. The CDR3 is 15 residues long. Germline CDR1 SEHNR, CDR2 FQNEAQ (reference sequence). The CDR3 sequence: CASSLRRGPSEKLFF. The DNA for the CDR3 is TGTGCCAGCAGCCTAAGACGGGGGCCATCTGAAAAACTGTTTTTT.

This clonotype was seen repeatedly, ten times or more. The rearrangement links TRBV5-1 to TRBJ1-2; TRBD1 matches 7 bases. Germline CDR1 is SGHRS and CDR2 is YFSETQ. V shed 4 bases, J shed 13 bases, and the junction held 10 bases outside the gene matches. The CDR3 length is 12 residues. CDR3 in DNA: TGCGCCAGCAGCCAAGACAGGGCTACGCGCACCTTC. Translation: CASSQDRATRTF.

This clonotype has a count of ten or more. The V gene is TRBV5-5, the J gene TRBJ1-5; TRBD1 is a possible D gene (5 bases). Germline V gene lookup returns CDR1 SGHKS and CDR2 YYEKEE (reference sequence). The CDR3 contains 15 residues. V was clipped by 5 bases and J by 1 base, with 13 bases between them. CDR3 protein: CASSLLWGSNQPQHF. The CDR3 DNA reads TGTGCCAGCAGTTTGTTATGGGGGAGCAATCAGCCCCAGCATTTT.

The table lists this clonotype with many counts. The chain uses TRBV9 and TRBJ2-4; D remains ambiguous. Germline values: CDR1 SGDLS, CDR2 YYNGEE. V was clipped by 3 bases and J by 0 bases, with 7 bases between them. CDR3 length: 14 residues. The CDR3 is CASSATLAKNIQYF. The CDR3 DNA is TGTGCCAGCAGCGCGACCCTAGCCAAAAACATTCAGTACTTC.

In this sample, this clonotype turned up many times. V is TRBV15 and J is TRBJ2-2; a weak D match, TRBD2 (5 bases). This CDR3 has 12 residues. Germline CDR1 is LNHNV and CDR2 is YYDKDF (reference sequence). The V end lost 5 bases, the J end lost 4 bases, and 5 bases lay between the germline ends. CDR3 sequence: CATSGGTGELFF. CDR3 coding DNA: TGTGCCACCAGCGGAGGCACCGGGGAGCTGTTTTTT.

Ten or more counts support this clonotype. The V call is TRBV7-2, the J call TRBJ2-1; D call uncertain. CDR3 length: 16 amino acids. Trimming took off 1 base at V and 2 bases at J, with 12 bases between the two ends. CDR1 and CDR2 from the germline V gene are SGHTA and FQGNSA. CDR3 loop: CASSLVGGNTYNEQFF. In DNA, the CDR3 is TGTGCCAGCAGCTTAGTCGGCGGTAACACCTACAATGAGCAGTTCTTC. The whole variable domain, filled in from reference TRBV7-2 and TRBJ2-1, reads GAGVSQSPSNKVTEKGKDVELRCDPISGHTALYWYRQSLGQGLEFLIYFQGNSAPDKSGLPSDRFSAERTGGSVSTLTIQRTQQEDSAVYLCASSLVGGNTYNEQFFGPGTRLTVL.

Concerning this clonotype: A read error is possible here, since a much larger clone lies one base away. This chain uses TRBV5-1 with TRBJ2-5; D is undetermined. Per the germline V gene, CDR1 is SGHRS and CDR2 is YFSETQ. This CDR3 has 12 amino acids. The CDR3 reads CASSFPEENQYF. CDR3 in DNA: TGCGCCAGCAGCTTTCCGGAAGAGAACCAGTACTTC.

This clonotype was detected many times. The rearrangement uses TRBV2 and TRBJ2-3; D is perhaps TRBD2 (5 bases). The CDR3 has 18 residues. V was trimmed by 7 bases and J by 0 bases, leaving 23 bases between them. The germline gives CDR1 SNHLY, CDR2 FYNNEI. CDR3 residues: CASISPPGGNPSTDTQYF. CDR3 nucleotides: TGTGCCAGCATCTCTCCGCCTGGAGGAAATCCTAGCACAGATACGCAGTATTTT. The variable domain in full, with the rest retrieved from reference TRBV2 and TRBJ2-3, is EPEVTQTPSHQVTQMGQEVILRCVPISNHLYFYWYRQILGQKVEFLVSFYNNEISEKSEIFDDQFSVERPDGSNFTLKIRSTKLEDSAMYFCASISPPGGNPSTDTQYFGPGTRLTVL.

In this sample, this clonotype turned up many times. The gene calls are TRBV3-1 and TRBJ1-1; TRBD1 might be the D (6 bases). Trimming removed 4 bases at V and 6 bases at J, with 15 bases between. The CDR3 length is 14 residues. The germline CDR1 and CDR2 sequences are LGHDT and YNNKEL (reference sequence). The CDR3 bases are TGTGCCAGCAGCCCCCGGACAGATCACTCTGAAGCTTTCTTT. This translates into CASSPRTDHSEAFF. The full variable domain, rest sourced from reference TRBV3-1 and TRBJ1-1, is DTAVSQTPKYLVTQMGNDKSIKCEQNLGHDTMYWYKQDSKKFLKIMFSYNNKELIINETVPNRFSPKSPDKAHLNLHINSLELGDSAVYFCASSPRTDHSEAFFGQGTRLTVV.

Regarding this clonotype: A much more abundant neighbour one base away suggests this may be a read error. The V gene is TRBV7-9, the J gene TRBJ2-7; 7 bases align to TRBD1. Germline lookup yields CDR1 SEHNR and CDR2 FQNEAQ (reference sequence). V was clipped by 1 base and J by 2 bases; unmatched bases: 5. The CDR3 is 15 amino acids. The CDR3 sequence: CASSLDRQGAYEQYF. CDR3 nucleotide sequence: TGTGCCAGCAGCTTAGACCGTCAGGGGGCCTACGAGCAGTACTTC. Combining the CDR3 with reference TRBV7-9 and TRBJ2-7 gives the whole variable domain DTGVSQNPRHKITKRGQNVTFRCDPISEHNRLYWYRQTLGQGPEFLTYFQNEAQLEKSRLLSDRFSAERPKGSFSTLEIQRTEQGDSAMYLCASSLDRQGAYEQYFGPGTRLTVT.

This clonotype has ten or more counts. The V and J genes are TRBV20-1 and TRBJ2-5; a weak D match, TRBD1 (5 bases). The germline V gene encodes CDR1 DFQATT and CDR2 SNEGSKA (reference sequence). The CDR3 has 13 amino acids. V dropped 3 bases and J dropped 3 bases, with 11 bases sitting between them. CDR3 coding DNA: TGCAGTGCTAGGTTCGCAGGGAAAGAGACCCAGTACTTC. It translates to CSARFAGKETQYF.

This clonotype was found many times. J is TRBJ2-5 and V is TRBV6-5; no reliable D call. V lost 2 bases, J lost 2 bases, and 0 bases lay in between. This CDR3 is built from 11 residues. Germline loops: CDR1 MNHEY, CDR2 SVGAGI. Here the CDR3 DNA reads TGTGCCAGCAGTTACCAAGAGACCCAGTACTTC. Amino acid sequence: CASSYQETQYF.

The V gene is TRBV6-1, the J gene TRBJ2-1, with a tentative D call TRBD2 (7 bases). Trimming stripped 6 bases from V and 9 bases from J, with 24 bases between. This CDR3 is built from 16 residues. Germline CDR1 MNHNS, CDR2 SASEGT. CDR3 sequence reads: CASSLGWGGSRGEQFF. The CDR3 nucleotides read TGTGCCAGCAGCCTAGGGTGGGGGGGGTCCAGGGGTGAGCAGTTCTTC.

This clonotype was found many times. The CDR3 nucleotides read TGTGCCAGCAGCCACGCAGTAAGGACTCCTTACAATGAGCAGTTCTTC. Translating gives CASSHAVRTPYNEQFF. V is TRBV3-1 and J is TRBJ2-1, with a weak D call TRBD2 (5 bases). CDR1 is LGHDT and CDR2 is YNNKEL in the germline V gene (reference sequence). V lost 3 bases and J 4 bases, leaving 16 bases between the germline ends. The CDR3 consists of 16 residues.

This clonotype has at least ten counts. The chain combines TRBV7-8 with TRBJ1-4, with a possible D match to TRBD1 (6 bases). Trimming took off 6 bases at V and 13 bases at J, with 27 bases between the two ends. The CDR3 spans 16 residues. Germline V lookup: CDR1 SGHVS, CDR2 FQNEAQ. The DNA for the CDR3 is TGTGCCAGCAGTTCGGAGGTAGACAGGCGCGTTTCTAGACTGTTTTTT. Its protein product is CASSSEVDRRVSRLFF.

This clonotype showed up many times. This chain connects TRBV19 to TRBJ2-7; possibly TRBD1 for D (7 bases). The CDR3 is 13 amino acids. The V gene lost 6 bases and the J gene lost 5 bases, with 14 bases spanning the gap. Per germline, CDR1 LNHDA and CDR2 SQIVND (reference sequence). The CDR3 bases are TGTGCCAGTAGCTTGACAGGGACTCACGAGCAGTACTTC. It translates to CASSLTGTHEQYF.

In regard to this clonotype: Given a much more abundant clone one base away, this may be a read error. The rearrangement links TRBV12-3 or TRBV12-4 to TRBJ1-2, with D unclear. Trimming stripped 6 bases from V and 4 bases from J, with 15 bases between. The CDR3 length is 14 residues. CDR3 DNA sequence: TGTGCCAGCAGCCAACCGCCGGGCGGCTATGGCTACACCTTC. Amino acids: CASSQPPGGYGYTF.

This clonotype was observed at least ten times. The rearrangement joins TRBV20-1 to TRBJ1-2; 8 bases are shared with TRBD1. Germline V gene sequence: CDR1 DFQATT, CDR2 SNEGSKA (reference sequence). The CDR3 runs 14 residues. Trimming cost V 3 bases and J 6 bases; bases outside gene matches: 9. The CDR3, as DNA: TGCAGTGCTAGGACAGGGGAGGTTAAAGATGGCTACACCTTC. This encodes CSARTGEVKDGYTF.

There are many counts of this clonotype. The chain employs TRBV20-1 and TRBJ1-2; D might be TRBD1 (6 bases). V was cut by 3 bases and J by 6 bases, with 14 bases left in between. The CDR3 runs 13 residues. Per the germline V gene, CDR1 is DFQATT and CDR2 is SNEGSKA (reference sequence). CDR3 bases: TGCAGTGCTAGGAAACGGCAGGGGAATGGCTACACCTTC. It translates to CSARKRQGNGYTF.

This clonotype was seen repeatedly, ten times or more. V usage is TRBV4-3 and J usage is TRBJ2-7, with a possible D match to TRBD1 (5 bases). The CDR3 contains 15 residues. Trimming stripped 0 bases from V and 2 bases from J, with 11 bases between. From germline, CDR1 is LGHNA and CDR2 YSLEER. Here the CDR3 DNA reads TGCGCCAGCAGCCAAGAAGGCCAGGGCCCCTACGAGCAGTACTTC. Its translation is CASSQEGQGPYEQYF.

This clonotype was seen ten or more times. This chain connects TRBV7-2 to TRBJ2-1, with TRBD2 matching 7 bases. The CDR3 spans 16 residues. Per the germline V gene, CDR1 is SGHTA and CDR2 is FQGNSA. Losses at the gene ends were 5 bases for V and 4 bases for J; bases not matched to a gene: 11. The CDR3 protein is CASSPRRAGLYNEQFF. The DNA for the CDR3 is TGTGCCAGCAGCCCCCGAAGAGCGGGACTTTACAATGAGCAGTTCTTC.

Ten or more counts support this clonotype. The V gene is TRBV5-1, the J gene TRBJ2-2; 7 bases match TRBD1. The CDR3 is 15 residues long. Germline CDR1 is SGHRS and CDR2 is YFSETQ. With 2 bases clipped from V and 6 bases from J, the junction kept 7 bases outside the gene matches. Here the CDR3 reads CASSLTGADPGELFF. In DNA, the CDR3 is TGCGCCAGCAGCTTAACAGGGGCCGACCCCGGGGAGCTGTTTTTT.

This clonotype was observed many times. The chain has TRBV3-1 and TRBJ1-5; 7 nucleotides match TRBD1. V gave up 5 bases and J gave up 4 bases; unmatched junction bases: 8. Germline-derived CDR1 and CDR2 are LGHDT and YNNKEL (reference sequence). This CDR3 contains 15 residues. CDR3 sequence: CASSMGTAINQPQHF. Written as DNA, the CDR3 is TGTGCCAGCAGCATGGGGACAGCCATAAATCAGCCCCAGCATTTT.

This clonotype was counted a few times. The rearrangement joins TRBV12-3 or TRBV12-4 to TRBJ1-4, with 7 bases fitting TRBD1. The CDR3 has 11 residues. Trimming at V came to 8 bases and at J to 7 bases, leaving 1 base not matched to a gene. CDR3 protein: CASQGGEKLFF. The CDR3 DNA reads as TGTGCCAGCCAGGGGGGTGAAAAACTGTTTTTT.

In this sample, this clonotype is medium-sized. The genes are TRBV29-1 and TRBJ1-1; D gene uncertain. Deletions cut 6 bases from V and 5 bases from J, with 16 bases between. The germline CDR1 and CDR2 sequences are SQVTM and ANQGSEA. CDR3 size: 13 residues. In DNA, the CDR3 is TGCAGCGTCCGACGAGGTGAAGGAACTGAAGCTTTCTTT. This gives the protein CSVRRGEGTEAFF.

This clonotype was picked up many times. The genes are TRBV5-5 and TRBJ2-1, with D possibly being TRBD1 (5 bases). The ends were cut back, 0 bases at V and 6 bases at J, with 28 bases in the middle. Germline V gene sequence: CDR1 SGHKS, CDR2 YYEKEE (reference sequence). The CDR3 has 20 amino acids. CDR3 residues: CASSLVAAFLTTIQGNEQFF. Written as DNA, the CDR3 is TGTGCCAGCAGCTTGGTGGCAGCCTTTCTCACAACAATTCAGGGCAATGAGCAGTTCTTC.

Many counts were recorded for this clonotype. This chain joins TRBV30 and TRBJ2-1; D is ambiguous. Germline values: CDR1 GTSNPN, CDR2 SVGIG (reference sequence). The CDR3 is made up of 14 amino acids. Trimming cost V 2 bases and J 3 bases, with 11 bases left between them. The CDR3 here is CAWSTTDFYNEQFF. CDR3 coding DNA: TGTGCCTGGAGTACCACAGACTTCTACAATGAGCAGTTCTTC.

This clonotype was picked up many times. The DNA for the CDR3 is TGTGCCAGCAGGGACGGCTCCTACAATGAGCAGTTCTTC. This gives the protein CASRDGSYNEQFF. V gene TRBV12-3 or TRBV12-4 combines with J gene TRBJ2-1; D is unclear. Between the trimmed V and J ends, which lost 6 bases and 0 bases, there was a span of 6 bases. The CDR3 is made up of 13 amino acids.

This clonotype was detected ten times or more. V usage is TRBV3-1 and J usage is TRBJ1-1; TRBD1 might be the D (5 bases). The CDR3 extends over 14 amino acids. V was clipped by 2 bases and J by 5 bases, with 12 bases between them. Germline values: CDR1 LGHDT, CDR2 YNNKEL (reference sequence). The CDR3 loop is CASSQTDKETEAFF. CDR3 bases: TGTGCCAGCAGCCAAACGGACAAGGAAACTGAAGCTTTCTTT.

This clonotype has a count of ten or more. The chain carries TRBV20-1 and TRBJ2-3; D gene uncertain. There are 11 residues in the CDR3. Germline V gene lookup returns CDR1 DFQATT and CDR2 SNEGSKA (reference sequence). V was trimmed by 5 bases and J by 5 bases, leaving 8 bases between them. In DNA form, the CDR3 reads TGCAGTGCTCCGATCGGAGATACGCAGTATTTT. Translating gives CSAPIGDTQYF.